This TCR beta chain is from a study of human T cells and chemical hapten exposure. Study-wide context: Variability of per-sample TCR yields stemmed mainly from small differences in pooled library volume. Study-wide results and limits: PT1 expanded TCR counts correlated positively with patch test score.

The sample's time point: pre-sensitization, week 0. Treatment reported: therapeutic diphenylcyclopropenone sensitization with weekly scalp DPC. Blood sampling occurred before each patch-test application. Researchers extracted total RNA from unfractionated whole blood. Only a few counts were recorded for this clonotype. What it binds is not known. TCRdb itself ran the RACE reads through MiXCR, one entry per CDR3 protein. The sample contains a few hundred thousand distinct CDR3 sequences, roughly 6% of which appear only once. Trimming left V 2 bases short and J 0 bases short, with 14 bases between. The CDR3 contains 17 residues. Germline CDR1 reads MNHNY; CDR2 reads SVGAGI (reference sequence).

This receptor was identified in a woman between 18 and 29 years old with alopecia areata. Some clones in this sample may be carry-over from other donors' samples. The sample consisted of whole blood, taken in connection with sensitization to the hapten diphenylcyclopropenone (DPC). The V call is TRBV6-6, the J call TRBJ1-3, with D unresolved. As DNA, the CDR3 is TGTGCCAGCAGTTACGCCCCCTTCCCCTACTCTGGAAACACCATATATTTT. This translates into CASSYAPFPYSGNTIYF.